Each of the 13 T cell receptor beta chains below was sequenced from the same sample in a study of CD8+ T cells in alopecia areata. cDNA prepared by RNA extraction and subsequent reverse transcription served as the template for sequencing. The table came from immunoSEQ multiplex PCR; TCRdb's copy has only in-frame clones and leaves some out. Of about 200,000 clones in the sample, more than 55% are singletons; the top ten hold nearly 5%. The sequencing input was CD8+ T cells sorted from blood. These receptors came from a human donor in good health.

The rearrangement uses TRBV5-1 and TRBJ2-3; a weak D match, TRBD2 (6 bases). Germline CDR1 and CDR2: SGHRS and YFSETQ. The CDR3 contains 14 residues. V gave up 4 bases and J gave up 9 bases, with 18 bases separating them. The CDR3 DNA follows: TGCGCCAGCAGCCCGGAAGACCCTCGGGGGACGCAGTATTTT. Its protein is CASSPEDPRGTQYF. The full variable domain, rest sourced from reference TRBV5-1 and TRBJ2-3, is KAGVTQTPRYLIKTRGQQVTLSCSPISGHRSVSWYQQTPGQGLQFLFEYFSETQRNKGNFPGRFSGRQFSNSRSEMNVSTLELGDSALYLCASSPEDPRGTQYFGPGTRLTVL.

For this clone: Additional DNA sequences in this sample encode the identical CDR3. The chain combines TRBV27 with TRBJ2-7, with 8 bases that match TRBD1. CDR1 and CDR2 (germline): MNHEY, SMNVEV (reference sequence). The CDR3 covers 14 residues. Trimming at V came to 5 bases and at J to 2 bases, leaving 5 bases not matched to a gene. CDR3 loop: CASSPGTGPYEQYF. The CDR3, as DNA: TGTGCCAGCAGTCCCGGGACAGGCCCCTACGAGCAGTACTTC.

This clone was seen many times. The genes are TRBV29-1 and TRBJ2-2; 7 bases line up with TRBD2. J gave up 1 base and V 3 bases, and 8 bases lay outside the gene matches. The germline V gene has CDR1 SQVTM and CDR2 ANQGSEA. The CDR3 is made up of 16 amino acids. The CDR3 protein is CSVEKGAGVNTGELFF. For the CDR3, the DNA is TGCAGCGTTGAGAAGGGTGCGGGGGTGAACACCGGGGAGCTGTTTTTT.

The gene calls are TRBV15 and TRBJ2-7; D tentatively reads TRBD1 or TRBD2 (5 bases each). V dropped 4 bases and J dropped 3 bases, with 19 bases sitting between them. The CDR3 runs 16 residues. Germline CDR1 and CDR2: LNHNV and YYDKDF (reference sequence). The CDR3 DNA reads TGTGCCACCAGCATAGGTCGGCAGGGACCTAACTACGAGCAGTACTTC. Protein sequence: CATSIGRQGPNYEQYF. Together with reference TRBV15 and TRBJ2-7, the CDR3 gives the full variable domain: DAMVIQNPRYQVTQFGKPVTLSCSQTLNHNVMYWYQQKSSQAPKLLFHYYDKDFNNEADTPDNFQSRRPNTSFCFLDIRSPGLGDTAMYLCATSIGRQGPNYEQYFGPGTRLTVT.

V usage is TRBV27 and J usage is TRBJ2-7, with 10 positions matching TRBD1. This CDR3 comprises 16 residues. The germline CDR1 and CDR2 sequences are MNHEY and SMNVEV (reference sequence). The ends lost 5 bases at V and 5 bases at J; junction bases unmatched: 12. CDR3 sequence (DNA): TGTGCCAGCAGTGCCGTTACGACAGGGGGCTGGAACGAGCAGTACTTC. It is translated as CASSAVTTGGWNEQYF.

The chain combines TRBV6-5 with TRBJ1-6; D gene unclear. CDR3 length equals 15 residues. With 7 bases removed from V and 6 bases from J, the gap between germline ends came to 16 bases. The germline V gene has CDR1 MNHEY and CDR2 SVGAGI. In nucleotides, the CDR3 is TGTGCCAGCACCGGGGAGTTGGCTTTTAATTCACCCCTCCACTTT. It translates to CASTGELAFNSPLHF.

The rearrangement uses TRBV30 and TRBJ2-5, with D unresolved. Germline V gives CDR1 GTSNPN, CDR2 SVGIG (reference sequence). The CDR3 length is 9 residues. The V end was cut by 8 bases, the J end by 14 bases, with 15 bases between. CDR3 in amino acids: CAGYPPGYF. CDR3 sequence (DNA): TGTGCCGGTTACCCTCCGGGTTACTTC. Using reference TRBV30 and TRBJ2-5 for the parts outside the CDR3, the full variable domain is SQTIHQWPATLVQPVGSPLSLECTVEGTSNPNLYWYRQAAGRGLQLLFYSVGIGQISSEVPQNLSASRPQDRQFILSSKKLLLSDSGFYLCAGYPPGYFGPGTRLLVL.

The chain joins TRBV5-1 to TRBJ1-2; D possibly corresponds to TRBD1 (6 bases). Germline CDR1 SGHRS, CDR2 YFSETQ. Trimming shortened V by 1 base and J by 5 bases, and 12 bases separated the two germline ends. The CDR3 totals 14 residues. The CDR3 DNA is TGCGCCAGCAGCTTGTCTGGGGGGCTGTATGGCTACACCTTC. Its protein product is CASSLSGGLYGYTF.

The CDR3 sequence: CSVEPGFEVAYNEQFF. Written as DNA, the CDR3 is TGCAGCGTTGAACCCGGGTTTGAGGTAGCCTACAATGAGCAGTTCTTC. V and J are TRBV29-1 and TRBJ2-1; D not certain. The CDR3 runs to 16 residues. Germline V lookup: CDR1 SQVTM, CDR2 ANQGSEA. Trimming cost V 2 bases and J 2 bases, with 16 bases left between them.

The genes are TRBV2 and TRBJ1-1, with D maybe TRBD1 (5 bases). The V gene lost 7 bases and the J gene lost 0 bases, with 9 bases spanning the gap. The CDR3 covers 13 residues. In germline, CDR1 is SNHLY, CDR2 FYNNEI. The chain's CDR3 is CASIGAMNTEAFF. The CDR3 region has the DNA TGTGCCAGCATCGGGGCAATGAACACTGAAGCTTTCTTT. The full variable domain, with the rest looked up from reference TRBV2 and TRBJ1-1, is EPEVTQTPSHQVTQMGQEVILRCVPISNHLYFYWYRQILGQKVEFLVSFYNNEISEKSEIFDDQFSVERPDGSNFTLKIRSTKLEDSAMYFCASIGAMNTEAFFGQGTRLTVV.

J is TRBJ2-5 and V is TRBV13; the match to TRBD2 covers 11 bases. The CDR3 is 16 amino acids. The V segment lost 6 bases and the J segment 2 bases; nucleotides outside the gene matches: 8. Looked up from germline, CDR1 is PRHDT and CDR2 is FYEKMQ (reference sequence). CDR3 amino acids: CASRPPSGGLQETQYF. The DNA for the CDR3 is TGTGCCAGCAGACCGCCTAGCGGGGGGCTACAAGAGACCCAGTACTTC. Looking up the rest from reference TRBV13 and TRBJ2-5 gives the full variable domain: AAGVIQSPRHLIKEKRETATLKCYPIPRHDTVYWYQQGPGQDPQFLISFYEKMQSDKGSIPDRFSAQQFSDYHSELNMSSLELGDSALYFCASRPPSGGLQETQYFGPGTRLLVL.

The chain carries TRBV5-1 and TRBJ1-2; TRBD1 matches 7 bases. The J segment lost 4 bases and the V segment lost 4 bases, leaving 10 bases of the junction unmatched. The germline CDR1 and CDR2 sequences are SGHRS and YFSETQ. The CDR3 covers 15 residues. CDR3 region: CASSPWDSPTYGYTF. The CDR3, as DNA: TGCGCCAGCAGCCCATGGGACAGTCCGACCTATGGCTACACCTTC.

The table lists this clone with a few counts. The gene calls are TRBV4-2 and TRBJ2-7; maybe TRBD2 (6 bases). Germline CDR1 reads LGHNA; CDR2 reads YNFKEQ. The CDR3 covers 13 residues. Trimming removed 6 bases at V and 3 bases at J, with 12 bases between. CDR3 DNA sequence: TGTGCCAGCAGTCTCGGGGGAAACTACGAGCAGTACTTC. This codes for CASSLGGNYEQYF.